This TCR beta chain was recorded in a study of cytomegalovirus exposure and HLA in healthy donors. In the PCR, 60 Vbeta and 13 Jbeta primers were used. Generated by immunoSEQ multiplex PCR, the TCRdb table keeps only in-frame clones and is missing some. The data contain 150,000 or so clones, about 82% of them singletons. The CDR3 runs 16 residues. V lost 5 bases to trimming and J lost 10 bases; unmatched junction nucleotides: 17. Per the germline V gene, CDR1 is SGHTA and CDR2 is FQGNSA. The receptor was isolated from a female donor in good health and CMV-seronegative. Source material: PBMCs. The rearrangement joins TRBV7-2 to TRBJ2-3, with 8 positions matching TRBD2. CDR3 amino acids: CASSPAGRSGTEAQYF. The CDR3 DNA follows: TGTGCCAGCAGCCCCGCGGGTCGTAGCGGGACTGAGGCGCAGTATTTT.